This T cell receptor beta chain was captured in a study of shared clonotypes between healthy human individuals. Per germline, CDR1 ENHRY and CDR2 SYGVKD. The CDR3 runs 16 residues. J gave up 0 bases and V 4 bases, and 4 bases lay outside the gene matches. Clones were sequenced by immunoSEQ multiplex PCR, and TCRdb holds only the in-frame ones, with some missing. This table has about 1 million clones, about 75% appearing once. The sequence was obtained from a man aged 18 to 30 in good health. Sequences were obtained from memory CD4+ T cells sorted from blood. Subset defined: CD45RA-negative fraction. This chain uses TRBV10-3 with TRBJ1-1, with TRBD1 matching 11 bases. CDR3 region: CAISGTGGFLNTEAFF. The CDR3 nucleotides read TGTGCCATCAGTGGGACAGGGGGCTTTTTGAACACTGAAGCTTTCTTT.